The present T cell receptor beta chain was sequenced within a study of T cell repertoires in cytomegalovirus infection. A single record per CDR3 protein comes from TCRdb applying MiXCR to the reads. In the table there are about 500,000 distinct CDR3 sequences, 30% to 40% of which are singletons. In germline, CDR1 is DFQATT, CDR2 SNEGSKA (reference sequence). The CDR3 totals 15 residues. V dropped 0 bases and J dropped 6 bases, with 18 bases sitting between them. Points on this clonotype: What it binds is unknown.

This material consisted of cultured PBMCs, taken from culture after CMV antigen stimulation. The V call is TRBV20-1, the J call TRBJ2-7; tentatively, D is TRBD1 or TRBD2 (5 bases each). The clonotype comes from a human donor in good health (CMV status not recorded). Some clones in this sample may be carry-over from other donors' samples. The CDR3 region is CSARDLSGTSREQYF. CDR3 DNA: TGCAGTGCTAGAGATTTATCCGGGACCTCACGCGAGCAGTACTTC.